Here is one TCR beta chain with its context. This receptor's antigen is unknown. No base quality information exists; no much larger clone differs at one position. These data originate in a study (dated by TCRdb to the mid-2010s). From cysteine to phenylalanine, the CDR3 is 17 amino acids long. Only the CDR3 portion is preserved as DNA: 51 bases, with reading frame beginning at the first base. Via the germline V gene (reference sequence), CDR1 is MNHEY and CDR2 SMNVEV. The trim is 2 bases for V and 1 base for J, with a gap of 18 bases between the germline ends. Library preparation was by RT-PCR. Reads for this sample came from an Illumina MiSeq. Using fastp trimming at Q25 and MiXCR clonotype assembly, TCRdb reanalyzed the public sequencing data and kept in-frame beta chains. Each record represents a unique CDR3 protein, reported with the most common genes and DNA among its rows. In this sample the table shows about 680,000 distinct CDR3 sequences, 14% of which occur a single time. The ten largest clones add up to 3% to 4.5% of the sample.

This TCR derives from a female donor in good health, serving as a healthy control. Recombination connected TRBV27 to TRBJ2-7, with the D gene too uncertain to name. Source material: memory CD4+ T cells from blood. Read as DNA, the sequence is TGTGCCAGCAGTTTAGATTCAAGGGTCACTAATTCCTACGAGCAGTACTTC. It encodes CASSLDSRVTNSYEQYF.